The clone carrying this T cell receptor beta chain has only a few counts. As processed by the authors: Estimation of nucleated cell counts relied on the amplification of reference gene primers. TCRdb's table, derived via immunoSEQ multiplex PCR, lists solely in-frame clones and lacks some. From that table come the V and J calls and clone size; the DNA was used to work out D and trimming. The sample holds 95,000 to 150,000 clones, about four fifths seen once. This specimen comes from a study of blood T cell repertoires in COVID-19. As for the study in general: Researchers got acute and convalescent COVID-19 samples from the United States, Italy and Spain. PBMCs, B-cell-depleted T cells, or T cells provided the cDNA or gDNA that made up the material.

The CDR3 covers 15 residues. V and J are TRBV21-1 and TRBJ1-2. TRBV21-1 is designated a pseudogene. The sequenced material came from peripheral blood. The sequence came from a man aged 60 to 69 with active or convalescent COVID-19. Here the CDR3 reads CANTLGGETNYGYTF. Written as DNA, the CDR3 is TGTGCCAATACCCTGGGCGGGGAAACTAACTATGGCTACACCTTC.